Following are 10 T cell receptor beta chains from one sample sequenced in a study of blood T cell repertoires in COVID-19. Sequencing was performed with immunoSEQ multiplex PCR; in TCRdb, only in-frame clones are kept and a portion is missing. The table includes fewer than 350,000 clones, approximately 88% detected once. Sequenced material: peripheral blood. The source is a man between 18 and 29 years old with active or convalescent COVID-19.

The V call is TRBV18, the J call TRBJ2-7; D is possibly TRBD1 (6 bases). Trimming pared 6 bases from V and 2 bases from J, leaving 17 bases between. Germline V CDR1 and CDR2: KGHSH, LQKENI. The CDR3 length is 15 residues. This CDR3 is CASSPQGPRTYEQYF. The CDR3 nucleotides read TGTGCCAGCTCCCCCCAGGGGCCAAGGACCTACGAGCAGTACTTC.

The chain is built from TRBV7-2 and TRBJ2-1; possibly TRBD1 for D (5 bases). Germline loops: CDR1 SGHTA, CDR2 FQGNSA. This CDR3 has 14 residues. V dropped 5 bases and J dropped 3 bases, with 11 bases sitting between them. The CDR3 sequence: CASSPGHNYNEQFF. The CDR3, as DNA: TGTGCCAGCAGCCCCGGACATAACTACAATGAGCAGTTCTTC.

The chain links TRBV7-8 to TRBJ2-1; 13 bases line up with TRBD2. The CDR3 is made up of 15 amino acids. Germline V lookup: CDR1 SGHVS, CDR2 FQNEAQ. V lost 5 bases to trimming and J lost 5 bases; unmatched junction nucleotides: 3. CDR3 residues: CASSRLAGGNNEQFF. CDR3 sequence (DNA): TGTGCCAGCAGCCGACTAGCGGGGGGAAACAATGAGCAGTTCTTC.

The genes are TRBV25-1 and TRBJ1-2, with TRBD1 as a possible D gene (5 bases). CDR1 MGHDK and CDR2 SYGVNS come from the germline V gene. CDR3 size: 15 residues. The germline V and J ends were trimmed by 4 bases and 4 bases, with 16 bases remaining between them. The CDR3, as DNA: TGTGCCAGCAGTGCTACTGGGACTGCCCCCTATGGCTACACCTTC. This codes for CASSATGTAPYGYTF.

The chain joins TRBV4-3 to TRBJ2-5, with a tentative D call TRBD2 (6 bases). The V end was cut by 0 bases, the J end by 5 bases, with 13 bases between. The CDR3 length is 15 residues. Germline values: CDR1 LGHNA, CDR2 YSLEER. The CDR3 nucleotides are TGCGCCAGCAGCCAAGAGGGGGGTTTTCATGAGACCCAGTACTTC. Translating it yields CASSQEGGFHETQYF.

This chain joins TRBV4-3 and TRBJ2-2; possibly TRBD2 for D (5 bases). V was clipped by 0 bases and J by 6 bases, with 14 bases between them. This CDR3 spans 16 amino acids. Germline-derived CDR1 and CDR2 are LGHNA and YSLEER. CDR3 region: CASSQDGTSRSGELFF. The CDR3 DNA follows: TGCGCCAGCAGCCAAGATGGTACTAGTCGGTCCGGGGAGCTGTTTTTT.

The J gene is TRBJ2-5, the V gene TRBV18; maybe TRBD2 (7 bases). The length of the CDR3 is 17 residues. V gave up 0 bases and J gave up 2 bases, with 16 bases separating them. Per germline, CDR1 KGHSH and CDR2 LQKENI. CDR3 coding DNA: TGTGCCAGCTCACCACCGGTGGGAAGCGGGACACAAGAGACCCAGTACTTC. Protein sequence: CASSPPVGSGTQETQYF.

This clone was detected ten times or more. The chain uses TRBV7-9 and TRBJ1-1; the D is unclear. V was clipped by 8 bases and J by 3 bases, with 13 bases between them. This CDR3 is 13 amino acids long. Germline CDR1 and CDR2: SEHNR and FQNEAQ (reference sequence). This CDR3 is CASVSFSDTEAFF. The CDR3 region has the DNA TGTGCCAGCGTCTCCTTTAGCGACACTGAAGCTTTCTTT.

The chain employs TRBV5-6 and TRBJ2-1; 7 bases are a match to TRBD2. The CDR3 consists of 13 residues. Trimming took 3 bases from V and 7 from J; bases not matched to a gene: 4. Germline assignment: CDR1 SGHDT and CDR2 YYEEEE. In nucleotides, the CDR3 is TGTGCCAGCAGCTGGGGACTACGGAATGAGCAGTTCTTC. As protein: CASSWGLRNEQFF.

The chain carries TRBV14 and TRBJ2-1; 7 bases map to TRBD2. CDR1 is SGHDN and CDR2 is FVKESK in the germline V gene. Trimming cost V 3 bases and J 0 bases; bases outside gene matches: 5. The CDR3 is made up of 16 amino acids. CDR3: CASSQRDYSSYNEQFF. The CDR3 DNA follows: TGTGCCAGCAGCCAGAGGGACTACAGCTCCTACAATGAGCAGTTCTTC.